This T cell receptor beta chain was captured by sequencing in a study of blood T cells in healthy people across ages. Study at large: Capture via template switching afforded approximately one barcoded beta molecule per two T cells. Findings and limits, study-wide: Bulk PBMC profiling left naive and antigen-experienced comparisons inconclusive.

Each of the donors had approximately 10 milliliters of peripheral blood drawn into EDTA-treated Vacutainer tubes. The germline CDR1 and CDR2 sequences are SEHNR and FQNEAQ (reference sequence). This CDR3 has 16 amino acids. Trimming removed 1 base at V and 3 bases at J, with 13 bases between. Primed by a sample-barcoded 5' primer and a J-beta primer mix, a second PCR proceeded for about 6 to 12 cycles. TCRdb reprocessed the 5' RACE reads with MiXCR, giving one entry per CDR3 protein. The sample holds 500,000 to 650,000 distinct CDR3 sequences; about 26% are singletons and the top ten take about 3.3%. Regarding this clonotype: What it binds is not known.

These data were also reused for a study on T cells of mothers and their children. That study reports: Thymic selection shapes TCR recombination output in related pairs, and it does so similarly in unrelated pairs.

This rearrangement joins TRBV7-9 to TRBJ1-5, with D tentatively TRBD1 (5 bases). The source of this sequence is a boy between 2 and 10 years old in good health. The sequenced material came from blood. In nucleotides, the CDR3 is TGTGCCAGCAGCTTAGGGACCGGGGGACCCAATCAGCCCCAGCATTTT. As protein: CASSLGTGGPNQPQHF.